These 30 T cell receptor beta chains were sequenced from one sample in a study of blood T cell repertoires in COVID-19. Sequencing used immunoSEQ multiplex PCR; TCRdb keeps in-frame clones, though not all of them. Among fewer than 45,000 clones listed, roughly 90% were seen once. Sequences were obtained from peripheral blood. The receptors shown here come from a human donor in a cohort sampled during active COVID-19.

This clone was counted between two and nine times. The chain uses TRBV5-4 and TRBJ2-2; D might be TRBD2 (6 bases). The length of the CDR3 is 14 residues. V gave up 5 bases and J gave up 3 bases, with 11 bases separating them. Germline assignment: CDR1 SGHNT and CDR2 YYREEE (reference sequence). The CDR3: CASRAGTYTGELFF. In DNA form, the CDR3 reads TGTGCCAGCAGGGCCGGGACTTACACCGGGGAGCTGTTTTTT.

CDR3 amino acids: CASTNTGLGRYNEQFF. The CDR3 DNA sequence: TGTGCCAGCACCAATACGGGACTAGGGAGATACAATGAGCAGTTCTTC. The chain carries TRBV2 and TRBJ2-1; 8 bases are shared with TRBD2. This CDR3 contains 16 residues. Germline assignment: CDR1 SNHLY and CDR2 FYNNEI. V lost 7 bases and J lost 4; bases outside the gene matches: 12.

The rearrangement uses TRBV18 and TRBJ2-5; D possibly corresponds to TRBD2 (6 bases). Germline V gives CDR1 KGHSH, CDR2 LQKENI. The CDR3 runs to 15 residues. Trimming removed 3 bases from V and 4 bases from J, with 15 bases in between. Here the CDR3 DNA reads TGTGCCAGCTCACCCGACCCCCTAGCGCCAGAGACCCAGTACTTC. Translating gives CASSPDPLAPETQYF.

This sequence joins TRBV5-1 and TRBJ2-7; 7 nucleotides align to TRBD1. V lost 3 bases and J lost 2; bases outside the gene matches: 11. The CDR3 has 16 residues. From germline, CDR1 is SGHRS and CDR2 YFSETQ. The CDR3 bases are TGCGCCAGCAGCTCAATCTCCGGGACAGATCCCTACGAGCAGTACTTC. This translates into CASSSISGTDPYEQYF.

This sequence joins TRBV2 and TRBJ1-5, with a possible D match to TRBD1 (5 bases). The CDR3 covers 13 residues. Germline assignment: CDR1 SNHLY and CDR2 FYNNEI. The ends were cut back, 7 bases at V and 4 bases at J, with 11 bases in the middle. The CDR3 sequence is CASKLRQNQPQHF. As DNA, the CDR3 is TGTGCCAGCAAACTCAGACAGAATCAGCCCCAGCATTTT.

The chain uses TRBV7-2 and TRBJ1-2; 7 positions agree with TRBD1. The CDR3 runs 13 residues. Germline V gene data show CDR1 as SGHTA and CDR2 as FQGNSA. V gave up 2 bases and J gave up 7 bases; unmatched junction bases: 4. This chain's CDR3 is CASSLQGVSGYTF. The CDR3 coding sequence is TGTGCCAGCAGCTTACAGGGGGTTAGTGGCTACACCTTC.

This chain links TRBV3-1 (or the pseudogene TRBV3-2) with TRBJ2-3; D gene ambiguous. V dropped 4 bases and J dropped 0 bases, with 5 bases sitting between them. In germline, CDR1 is LGHDT, CDR2 YNNKEL (reference sequence). This CDR3 region has 13 residues. The CDR3: CASSPLSTDTQYF. The CDR3 nucleotides are TGTGCCAGCAGCCCCCTAAGCACAGATACGCAGTATTTT.

This clone was picked up one time. The V gene is TRBV6-4, the J gene TRBJ2-1; 8 bases map to TRBD2. Germline V CDR1 and CDR2: MRHNA, SNTAGT. Trimming removed 3 bases from V and 4 bases from J; junction bases left unmatched: 5. This CDR3 contains 15 residues. Written as DNA, the CDR3 is TGTGCCAGCAGTGAGGCTGCGGGGGGTTACAATGAGCAGTTCTTC. This gives the protein CASSEAAGGYNEQFF.

The V gene is TRBV19, the J gene TRBJ2-1; D is possibly TRBD1 (6 bases). V was clipped by 7 bases and J by 2 bases, with 15 bases between them. Germline loops: CDR1 LNHDA, CDR2 SQIVND (reference sequence). This CDR3 has 15 residues. CDR3 coding DNA: TGTGCCAGTACCGCCGGACAGCCTCCCTACAATGAGCAGTTCTTC. Its translation is CASTAGQPPYNEQFF. The full variable domain, completed using reference TRBV19 and TRBJ2-1, is DGGITQSPKYLFRKEGQNVTLSCEQNLNHDAMYWYRQDPGQGLRLIYYSQIVNDFQKGDIAEGYSVSREKKESFPLTVTSAQKNPTAFYLCASTAGQPPYNEQFFGPGTRLTVL.

This clone is a singleton in its sample. The rearrangement uses TRBV19 and TRBJ2-7; 9 nucleotides line up with TRBD1. Germline CDR1 reads LNHDA; CDR2 reads SQIVND (reference sequence). CDR3 length: 19 residues. Losses at the gene ends were 4 bases for V and 5 bases for J; bases not matched to a gene: 21. CDR3 amino acids: CASSTVGTGLSLAVHEQYF. CDR3 DNA: TGTGCCAGTAGTACCGTCGGGACAGGGTTATCTCTCGCGGTCCACGAGCAGTACTTC. Looking up the rest from reference TRBV19 and TRBJ2-7 gives the full variable domain: DGGITQSPKYLFRKEGQNVTLSCEQNLNHDAMYWYRQDPGQGLRLIYYSQIVNDFQKGDIAEGYSVSREKKESFPLTVTSAQKNPTAFYLCASSTVGTGLSLAVHEQYFGPGTRLTVT.

The J gene is TRBJ2-1, the V gene TRBV7-9, with D tentatively TRBD1 (6 bases). Trimming removed 4 bases from V and 0 bases from J, with 10 bases in between. The CDR3 length is 15 residues. Looked up from germline, CDR1 is SEHNR and CDR2 is FQNEAQ (reference sequence). CDR3: CASSSRGRSYNEQFF. The CDR3 nucleotides read TGTGCCAGCAGCTCCAGGGGACGCTCCTACAATGAGCAGTTCTTC.

The rearrangement uses TRBV10-2 and TRBJ1-2; unclear D gene. This CDR3 contains 13 residues. Trimming cost V 3 bases and J 7 bases, with 12 bases left between them. Per germline, CDR1 WSHSY and CDR2 SAAADI. The CDR3 DNA sequence: TGCGCCAGCAGTGACCCGGGGATTAGTGGCTACACCTTC. This codes for CASSDPGISGYTF.

V usage is TRBV9 and J usage is TRBJ2-7; 12 bases are a match to TRBD2. Germline CDR1 and CDR2: SGDLS and YYNGEE. This CDR3 contains 15 residues. Trimming took 0 bases from V and 5 from J; bases not matched to a gene: 3. In DNA form, the CDR3 reads TGTGCCAGCAGCGTAGAGGGACTAGCGGGCCACGAGCAGTACTTC. It yields the protein CASSVEGLAGHEQYF. Complete variable domain (other parts from reference TRBV9 and TRBJ2-7): DSGVTQTPKHLITATGQRVTLRCSPRSGDLSVYWYQQSLDQGLQFLIQYYNGEERAKGNILERFSAQQFPDLHSELNLSSLELGDSALYFCASSVEGLAGHEQYFGPGTRLTVT.

The chain has TRBV4-2 and TRBJ2-2, with 10 bases matching TRBD2. The CDR3 extends over 18 amino acids. Per germline, CDR1 LGHNA and CDR2 YNFKEQ. Trimming cost V 3 bases and J 0 bases; bases outside gene matches: 7. CDR3 loop: CASSQYGSGGTNTGELFF. The CDR3, as DNA: TGTGCCAGCAGCCAGTATGGTAGCGGGGGGACGAACACCGGGGAGCTGTTTTTT.

Here the CDR3 DNA reads TGTGCCAGTAGTATGAGGGGGACAGCAGGAAGCAATCAGCCCCAGCATTTT. The encoded protein is CASSMRGTAGSNQPQHF. The chain recombines TRBV19 with TRBJ1-5, with 7 bases identical to TRBD1. CDR1 and CDR2 (germline): LNHDA, SQIVND (reference sequence). Trimming cost V 3 bases and J 1 base; bases outside gene matches: 9. CDR3 length: 17 amino acids.

The chain couples TRBV28 to TRBJ2-2; TRBD1 is a possible D gene (6 bases). V dropped 3 bases and J dropped 2 bases, with 16 bases sitting between them. The CDR3 is 17 residues long. Germline CDR1 MDHEN, CDR2 SYDVKM. CDR3 sequence: CASSFEMQGINTGELFF. CDR3 DNA sequence: TGTGCCAGCAGTTTCGAGATGCAGGGGATTAACACCGGGGAGCTGTTTTTT.

The rearrangement joins TRBV27 to TRBJ2-2, with D unresolved. The CDR3 loop spans 15 amino acids. Germline assignment: CDR1 MNHEY and CDR2 SMNVEV (reference sequence). Trimming cost V 5 bases and J 1 base, with 11 bases left between them. The CDR3 DNA follows: TGTGCCAGCAGTACCGGGTACCTGAACACCGGGGAGCTGTTTTTT. Protein sequence: CASSTGYLNTGELFF.

CDR3 amino acids: CASSPARGFVEDNEQFF. CDR3 nucleotides: TGTGCCAGCAGCCCCGCAAGGGGTTTTGTAGAAGACAATGAGCAGTTCTTC. This chain uses TRBV7-8 with TRBJ2-1; D may be TRBD1 (5 bases). Germline V gene sequence: CDR1 SGHVS, CDR2 FQNEAQ. Between the trimmed V and J ends, which lost 5 bases and 5 bases, there was a span of 22 bases. The CDR3 totals 17 residues.

The V gene is TRBV12-3 or TRBV12-4, the J gene TRBJ2-7; D unclear. The CDR3 has 11 amino acids. The V end was cut by 7 bases, the J end by 1 base, with 5 bases between. The CDR3 nucleotides read TGTGCCAGCACCCGGTCCTACGAGCAGTACTTC. Translation: CASTRSYEQYF.

This chain joins TRBV6-2 or TRBV6-3 and TRBJ2-7, with 8 positions matching TRBD1. The CDR3 is made up of 16 amino acids. V was clipped by 2 bases and J by 4 bases; unmatched bases: 10. In germline, CDR1 is MNHEY, CDR2 SVGEGT. In nucleotides, the CDR3 is TGTGCCAGCAGTTACCGATCCGGGACAGGAGGTTACGAGCAGTACTTC. Translated, it gives CASSYRSGTGGYEQYF.

This clone was counted between two and nine times. V gene TRBV6-4 combines with J gene TRBJ2-1, with 7 bases lining up with TRBD2. The CDR3 has 13 residues. Losses at the gene ends were 3 bases for V and 5 bases for J; bases not matched to a gene: 1. CDR1 MRHNA and CDR2 SNTAGT come from the germline V gene. The CDR3 DNA follows: TGTGCCAGCAGTGAGCGGGAGAACAATGAGCAGTTCTTC. It yields the protein CASSERENNEQFF.

The V call is TRBV27, the J call TRBJ1-5; D is uncertain. Germline assignment: CDR1 MNHEY and CDR2 SMNVEV (reference sequence). V lost 3 bases to trimming and J lost 1 base, with 22 bases between them. The CDR3 sequence is 19 residues long. Written as DNA, the CDR3 is TGTGCCAGCAGTTTCTTTTTTGAAGTCGGCGGGAGGAGCAATCAGCCCCAGCATTTT. Translating gives CASSFFFEVGGRSNQPQHF.

Only a few counts were recorded for this clone. The chain combines TRBV29-1 with TRBJ1-1; D uncertain. The V and J ends lost 0 bases and 8 bases respectively, with 7 bases between them. The CDR3 runs 11 residues. Germline V gene sequence: CDR1 SQVTM, CDR2 ANQGSEA. CDR3 sequence: CSVEDPGEAFF. The DNA for the CDR3 is TGCAGCGTTGAAGATCCGGGGGAAGCTTTCTTT.

This chain uses TRBV6-1 with TRBJ1-1; TRBD1 matches 10 bases. With V trimmed by 2 bases and J by 13 bases, 10 bases remained unmatched. This CDR3 spans 14 amino acids. Germline V gene sequence: CDR1 MNHNS, CDR2 SASEGT. The CDR3: CASSESRDRGGGFF. CDR3 bases: TGTGCCAGCAGTGAATCTCGGGACAGGGGAGGGGGTTTCTTT.

V and J are TRBV9 and TRBJ1-1, with 9 bases identical to TRBD1. CDR3 length: 13 residues. The V gene's germline CDR1 is SGDLS and CDR2 YYNGEE. The V segment lost 4 bases and the J segment 7 bases; nucleotides outside the gene matches: 5. The chain's CDR3 is CASSPSTGGEAFF. The CDR3 nucleotides read TGTGCCAGCAGCCCCTCGACAGGGGGTGAAGCTTTCTTT.

The rearrangement uses TRBV7-2 and TRBJ2-7; 9 nucleotides agree with TRBD1. Trimming at V came to 5 bases and at J to 1 base, leaving 6 bases not matched to a gene. The CDR3 has 15 residues. CDR1 and CDR2 from the germline V gene are SGHTA and FQGNSA. This CDR3 reads CASSPQGAPSYEQYF. DNA of the CDR3: TGTGCCAGCAGCCCACAGGGGGCCCCATCCTACGAGCAGTACTTC.

The J gene is TRBJ1-1, the V gene TRBV24-1, with 9 positions matching TRBD1. V gave up 4 bases and J gave up 4 bases; unmatched junction bases: 3. The length of the CDR3 is 14 residues. Germline V gene lookup returns CDR1 KGHDR and CDR2 SFDVKD. The CDR3 DNA sequence: TGTGCCACCAGTGACGGGACAGGGTTCACTGAAGCTTTCTTT. Translating gives CATSDGTGFTEAFF.

The chain is built from TRBV7-9 and TRBJ1-2; D possibly corresponds to TRBD1 (5 bases). CDR1 is SEHNR and CDR2 is FQNEAQ in the germline V gene (reference sequence). Deletions cut 6 bases from V and 5 bases from J, with 10 bases between. This CDR3 comprises 12 residues. The CDR3 here is CASRRRQYGYTF. CDR3 DNA: TGTGCCAGCAGGCGAAGACAGTATGGCTACACCTTC.

The rearrangement uses TRBV6-5 and TRBJ2-1, with 7 positions matching TRBD1. In germline, CDR1 is MNHEY, CDR2 SVGAGI. This CDR3 has 13 residues. V was clipped by 7 bases and J by 11 bases; unmatched bases: 11. CDR3: CASKLDRASQQFF. The CDR3 nucleotides read TGTGCCAGCAAGCTTGACAGGGCCTCCCAGCAGTTCTTC.

In this sample, this clone turned up a few times. This sequence joins TRBV12-5 and TRBJ1-2; D is possibly TRBD1 (6 bases). The CDR3 sequence is 14 residues long. The V gene's germline CDR1 is LGHNT and CDR2 FRNRAP. The V gene lost 5 bases and the J gene lost 6 bases, with 16 bases spanning the gap. Written as DNA, the CDR3 is TGTGCTAGTGGTATTAAACAGGGTTCGCATGGCTACACCTTC. Protein: CASGIKQGSHGYTF.